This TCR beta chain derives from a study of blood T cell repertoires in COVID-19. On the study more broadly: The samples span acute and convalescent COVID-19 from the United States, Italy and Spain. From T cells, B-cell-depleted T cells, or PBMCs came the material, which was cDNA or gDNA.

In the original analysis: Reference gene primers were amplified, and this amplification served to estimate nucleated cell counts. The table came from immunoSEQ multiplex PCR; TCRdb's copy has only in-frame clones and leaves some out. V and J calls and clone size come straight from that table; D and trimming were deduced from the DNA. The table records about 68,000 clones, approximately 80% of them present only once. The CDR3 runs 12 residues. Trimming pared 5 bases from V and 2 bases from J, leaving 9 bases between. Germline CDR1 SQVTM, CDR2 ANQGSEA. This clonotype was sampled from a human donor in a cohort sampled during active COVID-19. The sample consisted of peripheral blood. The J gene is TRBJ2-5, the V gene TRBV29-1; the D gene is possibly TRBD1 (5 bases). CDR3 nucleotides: TGCAGCGTTAGACAGAGTCAAGAGACCCAGTACTTC. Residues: CSVRQSQETQYF.